The 28 T cell receptor beta chains presented below share a single source sample, sequenced in a study of T-cell memory formation after mild COVID-19. MiXCR was run by TCRdb on the 5' RACE reads, yielding one entry per CDR3 protein. Counted here are about 200,000 distinct CDR3 sequences, about a sixth occurring once; the ten biggest clones make up roughly 2.4%. Sequencing used PBMCs or a T cell subset sorted from them (not recorded which). These receptors were collected from an adult woman who had mild COVID-19 (a few samples of this study predate the infection). Cell type and time point are not known.

A few counts support this clonotype. CDR3 nucleotide sequence: TGTGCCAGCAGTTACTCGAGGGGAGGAGGCAATCAGCCCCAGCATTTT. Translated: CASSYSRGGGNQPQHF. The rearrangement joins TRBV6-6 to TRBJ1-5; maybe TRBD1 (5 bases). Germline-derived CDR1 and CDR2 are MNHNY and SVGAGI (reference sequence). CDR3 length equals 16 residues. Trimming cost V 0 bases and J 2 bases, with 11 bases left between them.

The chain employs TRBV5-4 and TRBJ2-1; 7 bases align to TRBD2. V trimming: 0 bases; J trimming: 13 bases; junction bases outside the gene matches: 4. Germline values: CDR1 SGHNT, CDR2 YYREEE (reference sequence). The CDR3 extends over 12 amino acids. Written as DNA, the CDR3 is TGTGCCAGCAGCTTGGCGGGAGGTCATCAGTTCTTC. Its protein is CASSLAGGHQFF.

The chain has TRBV7-2 and TRBJ2-7; D may be TRBD2 (5 bases). The V gene's germline CDR1 is SGHTA and CDR2 FQGNSA. The CDR3 is 14 residues long. V was cut by 6 bases and J by 0 bases, with 12 bases left in between. CDR3 region: CASREAGSSYEQYF. The CDR3 nucleotides read TGTGCCAGCAGGGAGGCGGGTAGCTCCTACGAGCAGTACTTC.

The V gene is TRBV7-8, the J gene TRBJ2-1, with D perhaps matching TRBD1 (5 bases). V shed 2 bases and J shed 9 bases, with 14 bases lying between them. CDR1 is SGHVS, CDR2 FQNEAQ, per germline. The CDR3 extends over 14 amino acids. The CDR3 bases are TGTGCCAGCAGCTTAAGGGTCAGGGCCCTTGAGCAGTTCTTC. Translation: CASSLRVRALEQFF.

The gene calls are TRBV20-1 and TRBJ2-5, with 7 bases aligning to TRBD2. The V segment lost 4 bases and the J segment 7 bases; nucleotides outside the gene matches: 12. The CDR3 contains 14 residues. Germline CDR1 reads DFQATT; CDR2 reads SNEGSKA (reference sequence). The CDR3 DNA sequence: TGCAGTGCTAAAGTGGGGGGGGAATTAACGACCCAGTACTTC. Its protein product is CSAKVGGELTTQYF.

The chain joins TRBV6-6 to TRBJ1-2; D is perhaps TRBD1 (6 bases). V was shortened by 6 bases and J by 4 bases, with 12 bases between the two germline ends. The CDR3 consists of 13 residues. From germline, CDR1 is MNHNY and CDR2 SVGAGI (reference sequence). The CDR3 reads CASSRGTSYGYTF. CDR3 sequence (DNA): TGTGCCAGCAGCCGCGGGACAAGCTATGGCTACACCTTC.

This clonotype was counted a few times. V is TRBV7-3 and J is TRBJ2-7, with 9 bases lining up with TRBD1. Unmatched junction bases numbered 4, after V lost 2 bases and J lost 5 bases. This CDR3 is built from 14 residues. Germline assignment: CDR1 SGHTA and CDR2 FQGTGA. The CDR3 nucleotides are TGTGCCAGCAGCTTAGGGACAGGGTCTCACGAGCAGTACTTC. This translates into CASSLGTGSHEQYF.

V and J are TRBV20-1 and TRBJ2-3; TRBD2 is a possible D gene (6 bases). V was clipped by 6 bases and J by 0 bases, with 10 bases between them. CDR3 length: 13 residues. The germline gives CDR1 DFQATT, CDR2 SNEGSKA (reference sequence). For the CDR3, the DNA is TGCAGTGCATGGGGGGATAGCACAGATACGCAGTATTTT. It encodes CSAWGDSTDTQYF.

This clonotype has just a few counts. This chain joins TRBV24-1 and TRBJ1-1, with TRBD1 as a possible D gene (6 bases). V dropped 5 bases and J dropped 2 bases, with 17 bases sitting between them. CDR1 and CDR2 from the germline V gene are KGHDR and SFDVKD. The CDR3 totals 16 residues. In DNA, the CDR3 is TGTGCCACCAGTGGAACGTCGTCAGGGGCTAACACTGAAGCTTTCTTT. Translation gives CATSGTSSGANTEAFF.

This CDR3 is CATSDRVNEQFF. The CDR3 nucleotides read TGTGCCACCAGTGATCGTGTCAATGAGCAGTTCTTC. The chain recombines TRBV24-1 with TRBJ2-1; D is undetermined. Germline V gene sequence: CDR1 KGHDR, CDR2 SFDVKD. There are 12 residues in the CDR3. V gave up 3 bases and J gave up 6 bases, with 5 bases separating them.

This clonotype was observed at least ten times. The chain links TRBV20-1 to TRBJ1-2; D call uncertain. CDR1 and CDR2 (germline): DFQATT, SNEGSKA (reference sequence). V lost 3 bases to trimming and J lost 5 bases, with 7 bases between them. The CDR3 is 11 residues long. The CDR3 loop reads CSARTVYGYTF. DNA of the CDR3: TGCAGTGCTAGGACTGTTTATGGCTACACCTTC.

The gene calls are TRBV18 and TRBJ1-2; the match to TRBD1 covers 7 bases. With 2 bases clipped from V and 1 base from J, the junction kept 10 bases outside the gene matches. Germline CDR1 KGHSH, CDR2 LQKENI. The CDR3 loop spans 17 amino acids. CDR3 residues: CASSPLNGTALNYGYTF. CDR3 sequence (DNA): TGTGCCAGCTCACCATTAAACGGGACAGCTCTTAACTATGGCTACACCTTC.

This clonotype has just a few counts. The chain carries TRBV5-1 and TRBJ2-5, with 10 nucleotides matching TRBD2. The CDR3 is 14 amino acids. V was clipped by 4 bases and J by 4 bases; unmatched bases: 4. Germline lookup yields CDR1 SGHRS and CDR2 YFSETQ. The CDR3 here is CASSTSGVGETQYF. CDR3 sequence (DNA): TGCGCCAGCAGCACTAGCGGGGTGGGAGAGACCCAGTACTTC. The full variable domain, in which reference TRBV5-1 and TRBJ2-5 provide the parts outside the CDR3, is KAGVTQTPRYLIKTRGQQVTLSCSPISGHRSVSWYQQTPGQGLQFLFEYFSETQRNKGNFPGRFSGRQFSNSRSEMNVSTLELGDSALYLCASSTSGVGETQYFGPGTRLLVL.

This clonotype was detected a few times. The V call is TRBV4-2, the J call TRBJ2-2; 9 nucleotides align to TRBD2. With V trimmed by 1 base and J by 7 bases, 10 bases remained unmatched. CDR3 length: 17 residues. From germline, CDR1 is LGHNA and CDR2 YNFKEQ. CDR3 sequence: CASSQVVGGGAVGELFF. The DNA of the CDR3 is TGTGCCAGCAGCCAAGTGGTCGGCGGGGGGGCCGTCGGGGAGCTGTTTTTT.

This clonotype has more than one count but fewer than ten. The V call is TRBV12-3 or TRBV12-4, the J call TRBJ1-1; D is unresolved. V gave up 6 bases and J gave up 1 base, with 6 bases separating them. The CDR3 sequence is 12 residues long. CDR3 amino acids: CASRDGNTEAFF. CDR3 DNA sequence: TGTGCCAGCAGAGATGGGAACACTGAAGCTTTCTTT.

This clonotype was found many times. J is TRBJ2-7 and V is TRBV29-1, with D possibly TRBD1 on 6 matching bases. The CDR3 is made up of 13 amino acids. Looked up from germline, CDR1 is SQVTM and CDR2 is ANQGSEA. The V and J ends lost 4 bases and 4 bases respectively, with 14 bases between them. CDR3 DNA sequence: TGCAGCGTTGGCATGGGGGCAACTTACGAGCAGTACTTC. It codes for CSVGMGATYEQYF.

V and J are TRBV20-1 and TRBJ1-6; 8 bases are a match to TRBD1. The CDR3 is 15 residues long. Germline trimming cut 6 bases from V and 10 bases from J; bases unmatched to any gene: 14. Germline V gives CDR1 DFQATT, CDR2 SNEGSKA (reference sequence). CDR3 region: CSAPAGTGGQSPLHF. CDR3 DNA: TGCAGTGCGCCGGCAGGGACAGGTGGCCAATCACCCCTCCACTTT.

The chain joins TRBV9 to TRBJ2-1, with unresolved D. Germline CDR1 is SGDLS and CDR2 is YYNGEE. This CDR3 region has 15 residues. Trimming shortened V by 1 base and J by 0 bases, and 8 bases separated the two germline ends. In DNA form, the CDR3 reads TGTGCCAGCAGCGTAATGTTCGGCTCCTACAATGAGCAGTTCTTC. Its translation: CASSVMFGSYNEQFF.

The chain has TRBV12-3 or TRBV12-4 and TRBJ1-1; D is perhaps TRBD1 (5 bases). This CDR3 has 14 residues. Deletions cut 7 bases from V and 1 base from J, with 13 bases between. Written as DNA, the CDR3 is TGTGCCAGCACCCCGGGGGGGGGGAACACTGAAGCTTTCTTT. Protein product: CASTPGGGNTEAFF.

This clonotype was observed at least ten times. The V and J genes are TRBV5-1 and TRBJ1-2; D uncertain. CDR1 SGHRS and CDR2 YFSETQ come from the germline V gene. There are 15 residues in the CDR3. V lost 6 bases to trimming and J lost 1 base, with 16 bases between them. The CDR3 loop reads CASNPGSRLNYGYTF. Here the CDR3 DNA reads TGCGCCAGCAATCCGGGCAGCCGTCTTAACTATGGCTACACCTTC.

This clonotype occurred a few times. J is TRBJ2-1 and V is TRBV28; no clear D. V was cut by 5 bases and J by 7 bases, with 9 bases left in between. CDR1 and CDR2 from the germline V gene are MDHEN and SYDVKM. The CDR3 has 12 amino acids. The CDR3 sequence: CASSDLANEQFF. CDR3 DNA sequence: TGTGCCAGCAGTGATTTGGCGAATGAGCAGTTCTTC.

The chain employs TRBV7-9 and TRBJ2-5; 12 nucleotides align to TRBD2. The CDR3 is 14 amino acids. The germline gives CDR1 SEHNR, CDR2 FQNEAQ (reference sequence). Trimming at V came to 5 bases and at J to 9 bases, leaving 7 bases not matched to a gene. CDR3 bases: TGTGCCAGCAGCACGGGACTAGCGGGTGAGGCCCAGTACTTC. Translated, it gives CASSTGLAGEAQYF. Together with reference TRBV7-9 and TRBJ2-5, the CDR3 gives the full variable domain: DTGVSQNPRHKITKRGQNVTFRCDPISEHNRLYWYRQTLGQGPEFLTYFQNEAQLEKSRLLSDRFSAERPKGSFSTLEIQRTEQGDSAMYLCASSTGLAGEAQYFGPGTRLLVL.

This clonotype was seen only a few times. This chain uses TRBV30 with TRBJ1-6; D might be TRBD1 (5 bases). This CDR3 region has 13 residues. Germline CDR1 reads GTSNPN; CDR2 reads SVGIG (reference sequence). Trimming cost V 6 bases and J 5 bases, with 11 bases left between them. CDR3: CACAQVHNSPLHF. The CDR3 DNA reads TGTGCCTGCGCACAGGTACATAATTCACCCCTCCACTTT.

The chain recombines TRBV24-1 with TRBJ2-7; TRBD2 aligns across 15 bases. The CDR3 is made up of 15 amino acids. CDR1 KGHDR and CDR2 SFDVKD come from the germline V gene. V was clipped by 5 bases and J by 4 bases; unmatched bases: 2. The CDR3 nucleotides read TGTGCCACCAGTGTCGGGACTAGCGGGAGGTACGAGCAGTACTTC. Translating gives CATSVGTSGRYEQYF.

This clonotype has a handful of counts. This chain links TRBV12-3 or TRBV12-4 with TRBJ2-1; 8 nucleotides match TRBD1. The CDR3 is made up of 18 amino acids. Unmatched junction bases numbered 19, after V lost 7 bases and J lost 5 bases. CDR3 amino acids: CASTLPIKDRGPHNEQFF. The DNA of the CDR3 is TGTGCCAGCACCCTCCCCATCAAAGACAGGGGACCACACAATGAGCAGTTCTTC.

This chain links TRBV6-5 with TRBJ1-2, with 12 bases fitting TRBD1. The germline gives CDR1 MNHEY, CDR2 SVGAGI. This CDR3 has 16 residues. The J segment lost 4 bases and the V segment lost 11 bases, leaving 14 bases of the junction unmatched. The CDR3 sequence is CASSRDRGHWSYGYTF. CDR3 sequence (DNA): TGTGCCTCATCCCGGGACAGGGGGCACTGGAGCTATGGCTACACCTTC.

The rearrangement links TRBV14 to TRBJ2-5; the D gene is possibly TRBD2 (5 bases). The CDR3 consists of 14 residues. V dropped 0 bases and J dropped 7 bases, with 12 bases sitting between them. Germline values: CDR1 SGHDN, CDR2 FVKESK. CDR3 in DNA: TGTGCCAGCAGCCAAGATTCGGGATATGGGACCCAGTACTTC. This sequence encodes CASSQDSGYGTQYF.

This clonotype was detected a few times. This chain uses TRBV18 with TRBJ1-2; 7 bases match TRBD1. The junction had 7 bases not matched to a gene; V was cut back by 1 base and J by 8 bases. The germline CDR1 and CDR2 sequences are KGHSH and LQKENI. This CDR3 has 14 amino acids. In DNA, the CDR3 is TGTGCCAGCTCACCACTGAGACAGGGCGACGGCTACACCTTC. Its translation is CASSPLRQGDGYTF.